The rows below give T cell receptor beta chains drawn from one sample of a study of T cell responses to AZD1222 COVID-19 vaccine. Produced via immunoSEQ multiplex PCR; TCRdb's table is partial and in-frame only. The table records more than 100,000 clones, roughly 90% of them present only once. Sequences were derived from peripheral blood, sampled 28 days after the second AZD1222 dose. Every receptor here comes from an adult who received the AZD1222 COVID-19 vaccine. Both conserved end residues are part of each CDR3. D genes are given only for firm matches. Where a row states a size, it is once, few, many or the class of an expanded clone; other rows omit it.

CDR3nt: TGTGCCATCAGTGACGGAGGAGGGGGCTACGAGCAGTACTTC
CDR3aa: CAISDGGGGYEQYF
j_gene: TRBJ2-7
d_gene: .
abundance: few
v_gene: TRBV10-3

CDR3nt: TGTGCCAGCAGCCAGGGACACGCCGGGCCCCAGCATTTT
CDR3aa: CASSQGHAGPQHF
j_gene: TRBJ1-5
d_gene: .
abundance: few
v_gene: TRBV6-5

CDR3nt: TGTGCCAGCGGACAGGGGGCCGGTAACTATGGCTACACCTTC
CDR3aa: CASGQGAGNYGYTF
j_gene: TRBJ1-2
d_gene: TRBD1
abundance: .
v_gene: TRBV18

CDR3nt: TGTGCCAGCAGTTACTCGAGCAGCGGGGGGCCCAATGAGCAGTTCTTC
CDR3aa: CASSYSSSGGPNEQFF
j_gene: TRBJ2-1
d_gene: TRBD2
abundance: .
v_gene: TRBV6-5

CDR3nt: TGTGCCAGCAGCCAGGCTCAGAGAAATGAAAAACTGTTTTTT
CDR3aa: CASSQAQRNEKLFF
j_gene: TRBJ1-4
d_gene: .
abundance: .
v_gene: TRBV4-2

CDR3nt: TGTGCCAGCAGCGGGGGGTTAGCTAATGAAAAACTGTTTTTT
CDR3aa: CASSGGLANEKLFF
j_gene: TRBJ1-4
d_gene: .
abundance: few
v_gene: TRBV6-5

CDR3nt: TGTGCCAGCAGCCAAACAAGGGAGGGTTCACCCCTCCACTTT
CDR3aa: CASSQTREGSPLHF
j_gene: TRBJ1-6
d_gene: .
abundance: .
v_gene: TRBV3-1/TRBV3-2

CDR3nt: TGTGCCAGCAGCACGGGGTCTAGGAACACCATATATTTT
CDR3aa: CASSTGSRNTIYF
j_gene: TRBJ1-3
d_gene: .
abundance: .
v_gene: TRBV9

CDR3nt: TGTGCCAGCAGCCCCTGGTCCGTGGACACCGGGGAGCTGTTTTTT
CDR3aa: CASSPWSVDTGELFF
j_gene: TRBJ2-2
d_gene: .
abundance: .
v_gene: TRBV5-5

CDR3nt: TGTGCCACCAGCAGAGGAAGGGGGGATGAAAAACTGTTTTTT
CDR3aa: CATSRGRGDEKLFF
j_gene: TRBJ1-4
d_gene: .
abundance: .
v_gene: TRBV15

CDR3nt: TGTGCCAGCAGCAGAGAGGGCCCGAATGAGCAGTTCTTC
CDR3aa: CASSREGPNEQFF
j_gene: TRBJ2-1
d_gene: .
abundance: once
v_gene: TRBV6-6